This TCR beta chain comes out of a study of shared clonotypes between healthy human individuals. Naive CD8 cells comprised CD45RO-negative, CCR7-positively selected cells, excluding terminally differentiated effector memory CD45RA+ cells. Regarding this clone: Its antigen is unknown.

Study-level points and caveats: The diversity represented, both genetic and in exposure history, was limited by few donors.

Sequencing used immunoSEQ multiplex PCR; TCRdb keeps in-frame clones, though not all of them. In the table there are over 800,000 clones, over 90% of which are singletons. V lost 7 bases and J lost 2; bases outside the gene matches: 22. The CDR3 is 19 amino acids. CDR1 and CDR2 from the germline V gene are ENHRY and SYGVKD. The sequenced material came from naive CD8+ T cells sorted from blood. The gene calls are TRBV10-3 and TRBJ2-7, with 8 bases aligning to TRBD2. This receptor was taken from a man under 40 in good health. This CDR3 reads CAITDRAPGAGVNTYEQYF. The CDR3 coding sequence is TGTGCCATCACCGATAGGGCGCCGGGAGCGGGAGTGAACACCTACGAGCAGTACTTC.